This TCR beta chain was identified in a study of technical replicates of blood from a few donors. Sequenced by immunoSEQ multiplex PCR; TCRdb stores in-frame clones only, minus some. The profile shows 100,000 or so clones, 90% to 97% of them singletons. The receptor's source is a human donor in good health. Sequencing input: T cells isolated from PBMCs.

This CDR3 is CASSIGASGTDTQYF. The CDR3 nucleotides read TGCGCCAGCAGCATTGGGGCGTCGGGCACAGATACGCAGTATTTT. The rearrangement joins TRBV5-1 to TRBJ2-3, with a weak D call TRBD1 (5 bases). V lost 4 bases and J 1 base, leaving 13 bases between the germline ends. The CDR3 consists of 15 residues. Germline-derived CDR1 and CDR2 are SGHRS and YFSETQ.